Listed below are T cell receptor beta chains from one sample, sequenced in a study of blood T cell repertoires in COVID-19. Produced via immunoSEQ multiplex PCR; TCRdb's table is partial and in-frame only. The table has roughly 150,000 clones, around nine tenths seen once; the top ten hold 2.5% to 3%. The material sequenced was peripheral blood. The receptors stem from a man between 60 and 75 years old with active or convalescent COVID-19. Both conserved end residues are part of each CDR3. The size entry is marked missing in some rows and otherwise reads once, few, many or a size class.

>TRBJ2-5|-|TRBV11-3
CASSSTGGETQYF
>TRBJ1-4|-|TRBV10-3
CAISEGAFNEKLFF
>TRBJ2-7|-|TRBV11-2
CASSRPQGYEQYF
>TRBJ1-1|-|TRBV25-1
CASSESGLTDTEAFF
>TRBJ1-4|once|TRBV5-1
CASSLATGGGNEKLFF
>TRBJ1-6|once|TRBV2
CASRLRGNSPLHF
>TRBJ1-3|-|TRBV18
CASSPNRGPGNTIYF
>TRBJ1-4|-|TRBV30
CAWSVRGLTTNEKLFF
>TRBJ2-1|once|TRBV5-1
CASSLVGGSVGEQFF
>TRBJ2-4|-|TRBV19
CASSTPGETSIQYF
>TRBJ1-2|-|TRBV24-1
CATSDPDRLYGYTF
>TRBJ2-7|-|TRBV2
CATSSQHKGGVQYF
>TRBJ2-5|-|TRBV10-3
CAIRSDRAGETQYF
>TRBJ1-2|-|TRBV5-1
CASSLRQGTNYGYTF
>TRBJ1-5|-|TRBV6-5
CASRYYGDQPQHF
>TRBJ2-5|-|TRBV10-3
CAISPTSGRDREETQYF